Following are 6 T cell receptor beta chains from one sample sequenced in a study of vaccination and CD4 T cells after COVID-19. Antigens for these TCRs are unknown. The Oncomine TCR Beta short-read assay was applied to DNA of cultured CD4+ T cells. TCRdb used MiXCR to reprocess the PCR reads, holding one entry per CDR3 protein. Counted here are about 15,000 distinct CDR3 sequences, around 52% occurring once; the ten biggest clones make up over 15%. Documented treatment: roughly ten-day PBMC culture with coronavirus spike peptide pools or control peptides (ViraFEST assay). Sample: CD4+ T cells from blood, cultured in vitro. The receptor set was obtained from a human donor who had recovered from COVID-19.

This clonotype was observed a handful of times. The V and J genes are TRBV6-2 or TRBV6-3 and TRBJ2-5; D not resolved. With 4 bases removed from V and 4 bases from J, the gap between germline ends came to 7 bases. Germline lookup yields CDR1 MNHEY and CDR2 SVGEGT. The CDR3 is made up of 12 amino acids. The CDR3 is CASSSYTETQYF. CDR3 DNA: TGTGCCAGCAGTTCTTATACAGAGACCCAGTACTTC.

In this sample, this clonotype turned up a few times. The chain is built from TRBV7-2 and TRBJ2-5, with a tentative D call TRBD2 (5 bases). V lost 1 base to trimming and J lost 4 bases, with 7 bases between them. Germline CDR1 and CDR2: SGHTA and FQGNSA. The length of the CDR3 is 13 residues. CDR3 nucleotide sequence: TGTGCCAGCAGCTTAGAACTAGGAGAGACCCAGTACTTC. Translated, it gives CASSLELGETQYF.

The chain couples TRBV7-3 to TRBJ2-7; possible D gene TRBD1, 5 bases. The CDR3 is made up of 13 amino acids. Germline CDR1 SGHTA, CDR2 FQGTGA. V gave up 4 bases and J gave up 5 bases, with 12 bases separating them. CDR3 sequence: CASSSGRVDEQYF. CDR3 in DNA: TGTGCCAGCAGCTCAGGCAGGGTCGACGAGCAGTACTTC. Full variable domain (remainder filled in from reference TRBV7-3 and TRBJ2-7): GAGVSQTPSNKVTEKGKYVELRCDPISGHTALYWYRQSLGQGPEFLIYFQGTGAADDSGLPNDRFFAVRPEGSVSTLKIQRTERGDSAVYLCASSSGRVDEQYFGPGTRLTVT.

The chain is built from TRBV30 and TRBJ1-1, with a tentative D call TRBD1 (6 bases). The V end lost 0 bases, the J end lost 0 bases, and 11 bases lay between the germline ends. The CDR3 contains 15 residues. The germline gives CDR1 GTSNPN, CDR2 SVGIG (reference sequence). Written as DNA, the CDR3 is TGTGCCTGGAGTGTACGGGGGCCCTTGAACACTGAAGCTTTCTTT. Its protein product is CAWSVRGPLNTEAFF.

The genes are TRBV12-3 or TRBV12-4 and TRBJ1-6; D ambiguous. The germline V and J ends were trimmed by 7 bases and 0 bases, with 7 bases remaining between them. CDR3 length: 14 amino acids. CDR3 in amino acids: CASKDSSYNSPLHF. The CDR3 DNA sequence: TGTGCCAGCAAAGATAGCTCCTATAATTCACCCCTCCACTTT.

The rearrangement joins TRBV5-4 to TRBJ2-7; possible D gene TRBD2, 5 bases. Trimming took off 0 bases at V and 3 bases at J, with 7 bases between the two ends. This CDR3 spans 13 amino acids. Germline V CDR1 and CDR2: SGHNT, YYREEE (reference sequence). The CDR3 sequence is CASSLDGNYEQYF. CDR3 coding DNA: TGTGCCAGCAGCTTGGACGGGAACTACGAGCAGTACTTC.